These 13 T cell receptor beta chains came from one sample sequenced in a study of cytomegalovirus exposure and HLA in healthy donors. With 60 Vbeta and 13 Jbeta primers, the PCR was carried out. Assay: immunoSEQ multiplex PCR; the TCRdb copy retains only in-frame clones and omits some. The data show some 270,000 clones, around 80% seen once. Sequencing used PBMCs. The receptors shown here come from a girl aged 2 to 10 in good health and CMV-seronegative.

The chain couples TRBV10-3 to TRBJ1-2, with D tentatively TRBD1 (5 bases). This CDR3 comprises 12 residues. Trimming removed 3 bases at V and 8 bases at J, with 10 bases between. Germline assignment: CDR1 ENHRY and CDR2 SYGVKD. The CDR3 nucleotides read TGTGCCATCAGTGATGCGGGGCTCGGCTACACCTTC. Translated, it gives CAISDAGLGYTF.

This chain links TRBV2 with TRBJ1-1; D not certain. This CDR3 region has 14 residues. V dropped 1 base and J dropped 10 bases, with 16 bases sitting between them. The germline V gene has CDR1 SNHLY and CDR2 FYNNEI. As DNA, the CDR3 is TGTGCCAGCAGTGAAGTAGGTCTGCCGCCGGGAGCTTTCTTT. Translation gives CASSEVGLPPGAFF.

This clone was seen a handful of times. V gene TRBV11-2 combines with J gene TRBJ1-5; tentatively, D is TRBD1 (5 bases). The V and J ends lost 1 base and 3 bases respectively, with 7 bases between them. Germline V CDR1 and CDR2: SGHAT, FQNNGV. This CDR3 contains 14 residues. CDR3 sequence reads: CASSLGGVNQPQHF. CDR3 nucleotide sequence: TGTGCCAGCAGCTTAGGGGGGGTCAATCAGCCCCAGCATTTT.

There are a few counts of this clone. The chain carries TRBV28 and TRBJ2-7; 8 bases match TRBD2. The J segment lost 1 base and the V segment lost 1 base, leaving 12 bases of the junction unmatched. The CDR3 runs 18 residues. The germline gives CDR1 MDHEN, CDR2 SYDVKM. The CDR3 here is CASSLFKGKRERSYEQYF. The CDR3 nucleotides read TGTGCCAGCAGTTTATTTAAGGGAAAGCGGGAGAGATCCTACGAGCAGTACTTC.

The chain links TRBV28 to TRBJ2-7, with D perhaps matching TRBD1 (5 bases). The V gene lost 4 bases and the J gene lost 3 bases, with 16 bases spanning the gap. CDR1 is MDHEN and CDR2 is SYDVKM in the germline V gene. The CDR3 length is 15 residues. This chain's CDR3 is CASSSRTSAGYEQYF. DNA for the CDR3: TGTGCCAGCAGTTCCCGGACATCAGCCGGCTACGAGCAGTACTTC.

This chain joins TRBV5-6 and TRBJ2-7; 8 bases align to TRBD2. The length of the CDR3 is 15 residues. Germline lookup yields CDR1 SGHDT and CDR2 YYEEEE. The V gene end was trimmed by 0 bases and the J gene end by 2 bases; junction bases not matched to a gene: 4. The CDR3, as DNA: TGTGCCAGCAGCTTGGGACTAGCGCTCACCTACGAGCAGTACTTC. Translated, it gives CASSLGLALTYEQYF.

This chain uses TRBV30 with TRBJ2-7; 10 bases are shared with TRBD1. The junction had 6 bases not matched to a gene; V was cut back by 8 bases and J by 5 bases. Germline V lookup: CDR1 GTSNPN, CDR2 SVGIG (reference sequence). The CDR3 is 12 residues long. The CDR3 region is CARGQGTDEQYF. For the CDR3, the DNA is TGTGCCAGGGGACAGGGGACGGACGAGCAGTACTTC.

The CDR3 DNA sequence: TGCGCCAGCAGTCTTTCAGGGGGACACCTCTACGAGCAGTACTTC. This encodes CASSLSGGHLYEQYF. The V gene is TRBV23-1, the J gene TRBJ2-7, with TRBD1 identical over 7 bases. TRBV23-1 is an ORF; its function is uncertain. With V trimmed by 4 bases and J by 3 bases, 9 bases remained unmatched. The CDR3 is made up of 15 amino acids.

This clone was detected a few times. The chain uses TRBV14 and TRBJ1-4; 9 nucleotides match TRBD1. Germline V gene sequence: CDR1 SGHDN, CDR2 FVKESK. J lost 1 base, V lost 3 bases, and 3 bases had no gene match. The CDR3 sequence is 16 residues long. CDR3 amino acids: CASSHRQGVTNEKLFF. The CDR3 DNA is TGTGCCAGCAGCCACCGACAGGGGGTAACTAATGAAAAACTGTTTTTT.

For the CDR3, the DNA is TGTGCCAGCAGCCACGGACAGGGGTATGAAAAACTGTTTTTT. As protein: CASSHGQGYEKLFF. This chain uses TRBV5-5 with TRBJ1-4; TRBD1 matches 9 bases. V trimming: 4 bases; J trimming: 6 bases; junction bases outside the gene matches: 4. Germline assignment: CDR1 SGHKS and CDR2 YYEKEE (reference sequence). The length of the CDR3 is 14 residues.

The chain links TRBV6-1 to TRBJ2-1, with 10 bases identical to TRBD2. CDR1 MNHNS and CDR2 SASEGT come from the germline V gene. The CDR3 consists of 18 residues. The J segment lost 0 bases and the V segment lost 3 bases, leaving 8 bases of the junction unmatched. This chain's CDR3 is CASSEEAGGPSSYNEQFF. The CDR3 DNA reads TGTGCCAGCAGTGAGGAAGCGGGGGGGCCAAGCTCCTACAATGAGCAGTTCTTC.

This chain uses TRBV6-1 with TRBJ2-7; no clear D gene. The V gene's germline CDR1 is MNHNS and CDR2 SASEGT. This CDR3 contains 13 residues. With 7 bases removed from V and 3 bases from J, the gap between germline ends came to 13 bases. As DNA, the CDR3 is TGTGCCAGCAAGAGGTTATCTAACTACGAGCAGTACTTC. Translated, it gives CASKRLSNYEQYF.

The CDR3 bases are TGTGCCAGCAGCTTAGGAGCCGGGACAGCCTACGAGCAGTACTTC. Translated: CASSLGAGTAYEQYF. The gene calls are TRBV11-2 and TRBJ2-7; 7 bases match TRBD1. The CDR3 consists of 15 residues. Germline V gene lookup returns CDR1 SGHAT and CDR2 FQNNGV. The V gene end was trimmed by 1 base and the J gene end by 2 bases; junction bases not matched to a gene: 5.